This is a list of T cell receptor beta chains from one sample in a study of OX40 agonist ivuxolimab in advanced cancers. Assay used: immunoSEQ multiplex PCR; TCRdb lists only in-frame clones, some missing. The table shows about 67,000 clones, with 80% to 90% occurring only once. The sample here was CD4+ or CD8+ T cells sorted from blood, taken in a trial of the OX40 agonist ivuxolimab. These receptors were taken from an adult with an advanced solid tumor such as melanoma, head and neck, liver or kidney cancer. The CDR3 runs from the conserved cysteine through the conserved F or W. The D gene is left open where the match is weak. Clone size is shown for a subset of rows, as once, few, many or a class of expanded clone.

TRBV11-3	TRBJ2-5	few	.	TGTGCCAGCAGCTACGACGGTGCCGGGACCCAGTACTTC	CASSYDGAGTQYF
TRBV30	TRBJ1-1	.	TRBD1	TGTGCCTGGGCAACCAGGGGGAGGACTGAAGCTTTCTTT	CAWATRGRTEAFF
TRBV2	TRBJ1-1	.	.	TGTGCCAGCAGTGAAGCAGGGTTCACTGAAGCTTTCTTT	CASSEAGFTEAFF
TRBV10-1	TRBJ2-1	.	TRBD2	TGCGCCAGCAGTGAAGGGCCAAGCGGGACCGATGAGCAGTTCTTC	CASSEGPSGTDEQFF
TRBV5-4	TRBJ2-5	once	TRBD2	TGTGCCAGCAGCTTGGGAGCTAGCGGGATTCAAGAGACCCAGTACTTC	CASSLGASGIQETQYF
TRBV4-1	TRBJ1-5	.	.	TGCGCCAGCAGCCAAGGAAGACAGAGCAATCAGCCCCAGCATTTT	CASSQGRQSNQPQHF
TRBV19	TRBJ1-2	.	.	TGTGCCAGTAGTATAGAGGGCAAATCAAGAGGCTACACCTTC	CASSIEGKSRGYTF
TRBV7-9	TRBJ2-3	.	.	TGTGCCAGCACGAAGGGAGCCGATGCAGATACGCAGTATTTT	CASTKGADADTQYF
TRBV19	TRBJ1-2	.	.	TGTGCCAGTAGGACAACAGGGAGAGGCTACACCTTC	CASRTTGRGYTF
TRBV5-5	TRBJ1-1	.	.	TGTGCCAGCAGCTTGGAAGGTTTCGAGTTGGCTTTCTTT	CASSLEGFELAFF
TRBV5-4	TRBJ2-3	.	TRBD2	TGTGCCAGCAGCCCTGGGACTAGCGGGAGCGTGGATACGCAGTATTTT	CASSPGTSGSVDTQYF
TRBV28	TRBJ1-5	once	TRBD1	TGTGCCAGCCGAAGCGGCGGGACAGGGGGCAATCAGCCCCAGCATTTT	CASRSGGTGGNQPQHF
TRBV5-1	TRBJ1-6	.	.	TGCGCCAGCAGCTTGGCCGGGCGTTCACCCCTCCACTTT	CASSLAGRSPLHF
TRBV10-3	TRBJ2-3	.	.	TGTGCCATCAGCGGCGCAGTAGGGACAGATACGCAGTATTTT	CAISGAVGTDTQYF
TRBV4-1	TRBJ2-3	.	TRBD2	TGCGCCAGCAGCCAAGACCCCAGGACTAGCGGGGGCACAGATACGCAGTATTTT	CASSQDPRTSGGTDTQYF
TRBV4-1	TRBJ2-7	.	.	TGCGCCAGCAGCCAAGATCTGGCCACAGACGACGAGCAGTACTTC	CASSQDLATDDEQYF
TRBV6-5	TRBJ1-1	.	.	TGTGCCAGCAGTTACTCACCAGGGTACGCTGAAGCTTTCTTT	CASSYSPGYAEAFF
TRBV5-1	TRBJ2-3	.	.	TGCGCCAGCAGCCTGGTGGACAGCCGATCGTCAGATACGCAGTATTTT	CASSLVDSRSSDTQYF
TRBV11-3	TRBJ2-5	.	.	TGTGCCAGCAGCTTGCGCGGCCAAGAGACCCAGTACTTC	CASSLRGQETQYF
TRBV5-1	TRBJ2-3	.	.	TGCGCCAGCAGCTTGGAACTAGTGGCAGATACGCAGTATTTT	CASSLELVADTQYF
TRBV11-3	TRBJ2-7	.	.	TGTGCCAGCAGTCCCACCCCGGGCTACGAGCAGTACTTC	CASSPTPGYEQYF
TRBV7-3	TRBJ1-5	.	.	TGTGCCAGCAGCTTAGGTGTCCCTGAGCCCCAGCATTTT	CASSLGVPEPQHF
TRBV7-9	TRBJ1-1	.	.	TGTGCCAGCAGCACCCGCCAGGGGCGTTTTTCGAGTGAAGCTTTCTTT	CASSTRQGRFSSEAFF
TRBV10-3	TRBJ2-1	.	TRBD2	TGTGCCATCAGCCAACCTAGCGGCTCCTACAATGAGCAGTTCTTC	CAISQPSGSYNEQFF
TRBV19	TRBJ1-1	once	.	TGTGCCAGTACCCCGGCAGGGAACACTGAAGCTTTCTTT	CASTPAGNTEAFF
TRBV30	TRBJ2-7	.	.	TGTGCCTGGAGTGTCCTATCAGGGTTGGACGAGCAGTACTTC	CAWSVLSGLDEQYF
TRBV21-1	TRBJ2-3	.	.	TGTGCCAGCAGCGGAACAGGGAGGGGCACAGATACGCAGTATTTT	CASSGTGRGTDTQYF
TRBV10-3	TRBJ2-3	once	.	TGTGCCATCAGGGGGACCGCTAGCACAGATACGCAGTATTTT	CAIRGTASTDTQYF
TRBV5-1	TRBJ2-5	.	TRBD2	TGCGCCAGCAGCGCGGGACTAGCGGGAGGGTACCAAGAGACCCAGTACTTC	CASSAGLAGGYQETQYF
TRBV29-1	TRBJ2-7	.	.	TGCAGCGTTGAAGATCCGAAGAAAGACGAGCAGTACTTC	CSVEDPKKDEQYF
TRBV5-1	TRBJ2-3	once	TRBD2	TGCGCCAGCAGCTCCCAGGGGCGGGAGGCCTTATGGGATACGCAGTATTTT	CASSSQGREALWDTQYF
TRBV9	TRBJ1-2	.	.	TGTGCCAGCAGCACCCGGGGTGGCGAGGGGGGCTACACCTTC	CASSTRGGEGGYTF
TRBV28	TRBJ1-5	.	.	TGTGCCAGCAGGTACGAACAGGATCAGCCCCAGCATTTT	CASRYEQDQPQHF
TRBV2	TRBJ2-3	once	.	TGTGCCAGCGGGGCGATGGGCACAGATACGCAGTATTTT	CASGAMGTDTQYF
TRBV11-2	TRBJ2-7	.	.	TGTGCCAGCAGCTTAGGTACCGGCCGGGGTTTCGGCGAGCAGTACTTC	CASSLGTGRGFGEQYF
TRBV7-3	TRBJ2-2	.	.	TGTGCCAGCAGCTTATGGGCCCGCGACACCGGGGAGCTGTTTTTT	CASSLWARDTGELFF
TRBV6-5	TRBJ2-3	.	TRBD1	TGTGCCAGCAGCTACGGGACAGGGGGACGGACAGATACGCAGTATTTT	CASSYGTGGRTDTQYF
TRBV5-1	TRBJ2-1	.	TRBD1	TGCGCCAGCGGCAAGACAGGGAACAATGAGCAGTTCTTC	CASGKTGNNEQFF
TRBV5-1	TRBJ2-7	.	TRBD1	TGCGCCAGCAGAAAGCAGGGGGATTCCTACGAGCAGTACTTC	CASRKQGDSYEQYF
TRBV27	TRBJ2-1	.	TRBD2	TGTGCCAGCAGTGGGACTAGCGGGAGGGCCGACTCCAATGAGCAGTTCTTC	CASSGTSGRADSNEQFF
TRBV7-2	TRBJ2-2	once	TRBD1	TGTGCCAGCAGCTCAGGACAGGGGGCGTCCGGGGAGCTGTTTTTT	CASSSGQGASGELFF
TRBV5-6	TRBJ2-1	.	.	TGTGCCAGCAGCGCAACAGGGTGGGGGACCTACAATGAGCAGTTCTTC	CASSATGWGTYNEQFF
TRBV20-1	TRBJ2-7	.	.	TGCAGTGCCGGACTTGCCTACGAGCAGTACTTC	CSAGLAYEQYF
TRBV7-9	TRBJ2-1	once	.	TGTGCCAGCAGGCCCTCTGGTGAGCAGTTCTTC	CASRPSGEQFF
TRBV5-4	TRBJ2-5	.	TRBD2	TGTGCCAGCAGCTCGGGACTAGGGGGCCAAGAGACCCAGTACTTC	CASSSGLGGQETQYF
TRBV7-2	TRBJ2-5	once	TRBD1	TGTGCCAGCAGCTCAGAGACAGGGATTTTAAAGACCCAGTACTTC	CASSSETGILKTQYF
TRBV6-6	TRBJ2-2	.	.	TGTGCCAGTACGGATCCTGCGAACACCGGGGAGCTGTTTTTT	CASTDPANTGELFF
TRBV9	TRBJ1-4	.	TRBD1	TGTGCCAGCAGCAACAGCCTCGGGACAGGGGGTGAAAAACTGTTTTTT	CASSNSLGTGGEKLFF
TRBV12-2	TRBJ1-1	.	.	TGTGCAAGTCGCTTAATCTGGGAAGGGACTGAAGCTTTCTTT	CASRLIWEGTEAFF
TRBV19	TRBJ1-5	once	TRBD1	TGTGCCAGTAGTATATTCGGGACAGGGCCTCAGCCCCAGCATTTT	CASSIFGTGPQPQHF
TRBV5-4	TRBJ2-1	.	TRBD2	TGTGCCAGCAGCATGTCCGGCGGGAGCATCTTCAATGAGCAGTTCTTC	CASSMSGGSIFNEQFF
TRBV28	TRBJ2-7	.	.	TGTGCCAGCAGTTCGACAGACTACGAGCAGTACTTC	CASSSTDYEQYF
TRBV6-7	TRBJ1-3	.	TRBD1	TGTGCCAGCAGTTACTCGACAGGGGCCGGAAACACCATATATTTT	CASSYSTGAGNTIYF
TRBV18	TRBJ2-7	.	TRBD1	TGTGCCAGCTCACCCCCGGGACAGGGGTACGAGCAGTACTTC	CASSPPGQGYEQYF
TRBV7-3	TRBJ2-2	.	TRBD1	TGTGCCAGCAGCTTAACCCGGGACAGGGGGAAAACCGGGGAGCTGTTTTTT	CASSLTRDRGKTGELFF
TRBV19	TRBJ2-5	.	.	TGTGCCAGTAGTCGGGATTTCCAAGAGACCCAGTACTTC	CASSRDFQETQYF
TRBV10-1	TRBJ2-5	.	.	TGCGCCAGCAGTGATCCCCAGCCCCGGGAGACCCAGTACTTC	CASSDPQPRETQYF
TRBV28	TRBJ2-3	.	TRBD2	TGTGCCAGCAGTTTAGGGGACTATAGCACAGATACGCAGTATTTT	CASSLGDYSTDTQYF
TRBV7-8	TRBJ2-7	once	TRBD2	TGTGCCAGCAGCTTACTTACTAGCGGAGAGCAGTACTTC	CASSLLTSGEQYF